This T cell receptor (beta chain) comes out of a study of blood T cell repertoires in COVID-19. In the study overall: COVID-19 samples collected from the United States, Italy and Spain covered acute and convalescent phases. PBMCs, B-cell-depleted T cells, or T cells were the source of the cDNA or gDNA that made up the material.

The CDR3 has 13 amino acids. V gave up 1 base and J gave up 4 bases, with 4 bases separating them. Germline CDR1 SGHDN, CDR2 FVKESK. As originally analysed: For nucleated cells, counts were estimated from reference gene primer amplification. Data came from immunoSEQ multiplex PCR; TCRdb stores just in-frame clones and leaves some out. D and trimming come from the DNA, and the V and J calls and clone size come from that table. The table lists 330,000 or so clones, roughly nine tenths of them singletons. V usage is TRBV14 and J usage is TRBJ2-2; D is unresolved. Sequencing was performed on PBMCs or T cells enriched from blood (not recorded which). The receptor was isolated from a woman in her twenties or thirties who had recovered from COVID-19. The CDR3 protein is CASSQGLTGELFF. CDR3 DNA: TGTGCCAGCAGCCAAGGACTCACCGGGGAGCTGTTTTTT.